Shown below are 26 T cell receptor beta chains from a single sample sequenced in a study of long-term antiretroviral therapy in people with HIV (dated by TCRdb to the early 2020s). The immunoSEQ hsTCRB v3.0 assay was used at survey level resolution for TRB variable region sequencing. TCRdb retrieved this table from immuneACCESS and kept in-frame rearrangements only. Not all clones are present; in checked studies, unresolved V genes account for under half, and no reason is known for the remainder. This sample comprises about 24,000 clones, around four fifths of them detected only once. Jointly, the top ten make up 23% of the sample. The source was unsorted PBMCs, collected 0.4 years after starting antiretroviral therapy. The source of these receptors is a middle-aged man with HIV.

This chain links TRBV5-1 with TRBJ2-7; the D is unclear. The CDR3 spans 14 residues. The V and J ends lost 0 bases and 1 base respectively, with 8 bases between them. Germline V gene data show CDR1 as SGHRS and CDR2 as YFSETQ. The CDR3 DNA sequence: TGCGCCAGCAGCTTGGATGGCAGGTCCTACGAGCAGTACTTC. This sequence encodes CASSLDGRSYEQYF.

The V gene is TRBV6-5, the J gene TRBJ2-7; D may match TRBD1 or TRBD2 (5 bases each). Trimming pared 6 bases from V and 6 bases from J, leaving 12 bases between. Germline V lookup: CDR1 MNHEY, CDR2 SVGAGI. The CDR3 contains 12 residues. CDR3 protein: CASSHGGGEQYF. The CDR3 bases are TGTGCCAGCAGCCACGGTGGGGGCGAGCAGTACTTC.

The rearrangement uses TRBV7-9 and TRBJ2-7, with 8 bases identical to TRBD1. Trimming at V came to 10 bases and at J to 3 bases, leaving 14 bases not matched to a gene. The CDR3 totals 15 residues. The germline V gene encodes CDR1 SEHNR and CDR2 FQNEAQ (reference sequence). CDR3 nucleotide sequence: TGTGCCATCAGAGCGGACAGGGCGCCCGACTACGAGCAGTACTTC. It is translated as CAIRADRAPDYEQYF.

V gene TRBV27 combines with J gene TRBJ2-2; 8 nucleotides align to TRBD1. The CDR3 loop spans 16 amino acids. The V gene end was trimmed by 2 bases and the J gene end by 3 bases; junction bases not matched to a gene: 5. Per germline, CDR1 MNHEY and CDR2 SMNVEV (reference sequence). The CDR3 loop reads CASSLAGGRYTGELFF. The CDR3 bases are TGTGCCAGCAGTTTAGCAGGGGGCCGGTACACCGGGGAGCTGTTTTTT.

V is TRBV29-1 and J is TRBJ1-2; D gene ambiguous. CDR3 length: 11 residues. Germline V gives CDR1 SQVTM, CDR2 ANQGSEA. V was shortened by 3 bases and J by 3 bases, with 5 bases between the two germline ends. CDR3 sequence (DNA): TGCAGCGTTGAGTTAGACTATGGCTACACCTTC. Its translation: CSVELDYGYTF.

The chain couples TRBV9 to TRBJ2-7; 7 bases align to TRBD1. V shed 3 bases and J 2 bases; nucleotides not matched to a gene: 5. The CDR3 totals 14 residues. Looked up from germline, CDR1 is SGDLS and CDR2 is YYNGEE. CDR3 bases: TGTGCCAGCAGCGCCTCCGGGACAGCCTACGAGCAGTACTTC. It is translated as CASSASGTAYEQYF.

The gene calls are TRBV27 and TRBJ1-5, with 10 bases matching TRBD1. This CDR3 region has 15 residues. In germline, CDR1 is MNHEY, CDR2 SMNVEV (reference sequence). V gave up 4 bases and J gave up 6 bases; unmatched junction bases: 6. The CDR3 protein is CASSWGTGVGQPQHF. The CDR3 DNA is TGTGCCAGCAGTTGGGGGACAGGGGTGGGTCAGCCCCAGCATTTT.

The chain uses TRBV30 and TRBJ1-1; D may be TRBD1 (5 bases). Germline loops: CDR1 GTSNPN, CDR2 SVGIG (reference sequence). The CDR3 extends over 15 amino acids. V lost 0 bases and J lost 2, with 13 bases in between. CDR3 nucleotide sequence: TGTGCCTGGAGTGTATACGGGGCGAGAAACACTGAAGCTTTCTTT. Amino acid sequence: CAWSVYGARNTEAFF.

The rearrangement joins TRBV9 to TRBJ2-7, with D possibly called TRBD1 or TRBD2 (5 bases each). Trimming cost V 4 bases and J 5 bases, with 22 bases left between them. This CDR3 is built from 16 residues. The germline CDR1 and CDR2 sequences are SGDLS and YYNGEE. CDR3 sequence reads: CASSPRTGTAGHEQYF. DNA for the CDR3: TGTGCCAGCAGCCCCCGCACCGGGACCGCGGGCCACGAGCAGTACTTC.

This clone was detected only once. This chain links TRBV6-5 with TRBJ1-4; D gene ambiguous. Deletions cut 6 bases from V and 17 bases from J, with 19 bases between. The CDR3 spans 12 residues. Germline CDR1 reads MNHEY; CDR2 reads SVGAGI. This chain's CDR3 is CASRTAGSVYFF. The CDR3 coding sequence is TGTGCCAGCAGAACCGCGGGTTCAGTTTATTTTTTT.

This clone is large within its sample. The chain has TRBV7-9 and TRBJ2-2; D unresolved. The V gene's germline CDR1 is SEHNR and CDR2 FQNEAQ (reference sequence). The CDR3 totals 12 residues. Trimming removed 1 base from V and 7 bases from J, with 4 bases in between. The DNA of the CDR3 is TGTGCCAGCAGCTTAGGACACGGGGAGCTGTTTTTT. It encodes CASSLGHGELFF.

The chain carries TRBV7-2 and TRBJ2-7; 11 bases are shared with TRBD1. Germline V lookup: CDR1 SGHTA, CDR2 FQGNSA. J lost 3 bases, V lost 6 bases, and 4 bases had no gene match. The CDR3 totals 14 residues. The CDR3 spells CASRGQGGNYEQYF. CDR3 DNA: TGTGCCAGCAGGGGACAGGGGGGGAACTACGAGCAGTACTTC.

This chain uses TRBV5-1 with TRBJ2-7; D might be TRBD1 or TRBD2, each matching 5 bases. The ends were cut back, 4 bases at V and 6 bases at J, with 8 bases in the middle. In germline, CDR1 is SGHRS, CDR2 YFSETQ. This CDR3 is built from 11 residues. The CDR3 DNA follows: TGCGCCAGCAGCCAGGGACGCGAGCAGTACTTC. Translating gives CASSQGREQYF.

The chain combines TRBV13 with TRBJ2-7; D may be TRBD2 (6 bases). V was cut by 5 bases and J by 3 bases, with 14 bases left in between. The germline gives CDR1 PRHDT, CDR2 FYEKMQ (reference sequence). The CDR3 loop spans 14 amino acids. The CDR3 protein is CASSLGGTGYEQYF. In nucleotides, the CDR3 is TGTGCCAGCAGCCTGGGGGGTACTGGCTACGAGCAGTACTTC. Using reference TRBV13 and TRBJ2-7 for the parts outside the CDR3, the full variable domain is AAGVIQSPRHLIKEKRETATLKCYPIPRHDTVYWYQQGPGQDPQFLISFYEKMQSDKGSIPDRFSAQQFSDYHSELNMSSLELGDSALYFCASSLGGTGYEQYFGPGTRLTVT.

This clone was counted a few times. This rearrangement joins TRBV27 to TRBJ1-2; D is perhaps TRBD1 (6 bases). The CDR3 is 15 amino acids. CDR1 MNHEY and CDR2 SMNVEV come from the germline V gene (reference sequence). The germline V and J ends were trimmed by 5 bases and 7 bases, with 20 bases remaining between them. The CDR3 bases are TGTGCCAGCAGTGTGACAGGCCGTGTCTTAGGTGGCTACACCTTC. This sequence encodes CASSVTGRVLGGYTF.

In this sample, this clone turned up once. The chain joins TRBV29-1 to TRBJ2-4, with TRBD1 identical over 8 bases. Germline CDR1 SQVTM, CDR2 ANQGSEA. This CDR3 is built from 12 residues. V trimming: 5 bases; J trimming: 5 bases; junction bases outside the gene matches: 2. The CDR3 here is CSVWGQENIQYF. The CDR3 nucleotides read TGCAGCGTTTGGGGACAGGAAAACATTCAGTACTTC.

A single count supports this clone. The genes are TRBV7-2 and TRBJ1-1; the match to TRBD1 covers 10 bases. Germline lookup yields CDR1 SGHTA and CDR2 FQGNSA. The junction had 4 bases not matched to a gene; V was cut back by 5 bases and J by 4 bases. The CDR3 has 14 residues. CDR3 residues: CASSLGQGSTEAFF. The CDR3 region has the DNA TGTGCCAGCAGCCTGGGACAGGGGTCCACTGAAGCTTTCTTT. Full variable domain (rest looked up from reference TRBV7-2 and TRBJ1-1): GAGVSQSPSNKVTEKGKDVELRCDPISGHTALYWYRQSLGQGLEFLIYFQGNSAPDKSGLPSDRFSAERTGGSVSTLTIQRTQQEDSAVYLCASSLGQGSTEAFFGQGTRLTVV.

The V gene is TRBV27, the J gene TRBJ2-7; perhaps TRBD2 as D (6 bases). Germline-derived CDR1 and CDR2 are MNHEY and SMNVEV (reference sequence). V lost 0 bases and J 3 bases, leaving 6 bases between the germline ends. The CDR3 contains 13 residues. The CDR3 here is CASSLSGGYEQYF. In DNA, the CDR3 is TGTGCCAGCAGTTTATCGGGGGGCTACGAGCAGTACTTC.

The chain carries TRBV30 and TRBJ1-5, with a tentative D call TRBD1 (5 bases). The CDR3 runs to 15 residues. The V and J ends lost 2 bases and 1 base respectively, with 12 bases between them. The germline CDR1 and CDR2 sequences are GTSNPN and SVGIG (reference sequence). The CDR3: CAWSPGTASNQPQHF. CDR3 DNA sequence: TGTGCCTGGAGTCCCGGGACCGCCAGCAATCAGCCCCAGCATTTT.

The chain is built from TRBV6-6 and TRBJ2-2, with unresolved D. V lost 2 bases, J lost 9 bases, and 10 bases lay in between. The CDR3 runs 13 residues. From germline, CDR1 is MNHNY and CDR2 SVGAGI (reference sequence). The CDR3 loop is CASSYLPLRELFF. In DNA, the CDR3 is TGTGCCAGCAGTTACCTGCCGTTGAGGGAGCTGTTTTTT.

The chain couples TRBV6-6 to TRBJ1-3; 9 positions agree with TRBD1. This CDR3 contains 16 residues. The trim removed 4 bases at V and 4 bases at J, leaving 8 bases unmatched. The germline CDR1 and CDR2 sequences are MNHNY and SVGAGI (reference sequence). The CDR3 region has the DNA TGTGCCAGCAGTTTTGGGACGGGACAGGGAGGAAACACCATATATTTT. It is translated as CASSFGTGQGGNTIYF.

CDR3 in DNA: TGTGCCAGCAGGGGCGGTCTAGCGGGGTTCAATGAGCAGTTCTTC. Its protein is CASRGGLAGFNEQFF. This sequence joins TRBV2 and TRBJ2-1, with 9 bases identical to TRBD2. The CDR3 runs 15 residues. The V and J ends lost 6 bases and 6 bases, in that order; junction bases with no gene match: 9. CDR1 SNHLY and CDR2 FYNNEI come from the germline V gene.

The table lists this clone with a count of one. The chain carries TRBV11-2 and TRBJ2-4; D is undetermined. V gave up 3 bases and J gave up 8 bases, with 17 bases separating them. This CDR3 contains 15 residues. Germline CDR1 and CDR2: SGHAT and FQNNGV. CDR3 residues: CASSFQSNLVHIQYF. In DNA, the CDR3 is TGTGCCAGCAGCTTCCAATCCAATCTCGTCCACATTCAGTACTTC.

The chain joins TRBV9 to TRBJ1-2, with no clear D. The CDR3 covers 13 residues. Trimming pared 0 bases from V and 4 bases from J, leaving 7 bases between. CDR1 is SGDLS and CDR2 is YYNGEE in the germline V gene. CDR3 DNA: TGTGCCAGCAGCGTAGACCTCGCCTATGGCTACACCTTC. Encoded protein: CASSVDLAYGYTF.

Here the CDR3 DNA reads TGTGCCAGCAGCCCGGACAGACGCTATGGCTACACCTTC. Protein: CASSPDRRYGYTF. The gene calls are TRBV5-6 and TRBJ1-2, with D maybe TRBD1 (6 bases). V gave up 4 bases and J gave up 4 bases, with 11 bases separating them. Germline lookup yields CDR1 SGHDT and CDR2 YYEEEE. The CDR3 loop spans 13 amino acids. Complete variable domain (other parts from reference TRBV5-6 and TRBJ1-2): DAGVTQSPTHLIKTRGQQVTLRCSPKSGHDTVSWYQQALGQGPQFIFQYYEEEERQRGNFPDRFSGHQFPNYSSELNVNALLLGDSALYLCASSPDRRYGYTFGSGTRLTVV.

This clone was picked up a small number of times. V gene TRBV7-9 combines with J gene TRBJ1-1; the D is unclear. Germline assignment: CDR1 SEHNR and CDR2 FQNEAQ (reference sequence). This CDR3 comprises 13 residues. Trimming cost V 7 bases and J 0 bases, with 9 bases left between them. CDR3 DNA: TGTGCCAGCAACCCACCTGTGAACACTGAAGCTTTCTTT. Its protein is CASNPPVNTEAFF. The whole variable domain, remainder taken from reference TRBV7-9 and TRBJ1-1, is DTGVSQNPRHKITKRGQNVTFRCDPISEHNRLYWYRQTLGQGPEFLTYFQNEAQLEKSRLLSDRFSAERPKGSFSTLEIQRTEQGDSAMYLCASNPPVNTEAFFGQGTRLTVV.